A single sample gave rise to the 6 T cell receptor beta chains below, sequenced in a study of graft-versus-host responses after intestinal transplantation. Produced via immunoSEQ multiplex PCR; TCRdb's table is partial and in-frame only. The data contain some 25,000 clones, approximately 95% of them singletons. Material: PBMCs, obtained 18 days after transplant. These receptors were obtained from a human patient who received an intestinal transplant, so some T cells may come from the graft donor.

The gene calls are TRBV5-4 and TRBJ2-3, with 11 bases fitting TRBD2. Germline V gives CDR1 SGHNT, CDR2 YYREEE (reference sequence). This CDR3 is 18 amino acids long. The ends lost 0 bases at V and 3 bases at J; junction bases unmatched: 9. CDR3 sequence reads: CASSLVSGGAGATDTQYF. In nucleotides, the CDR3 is TGTGCCAGCAGCTTGGTTAGCGGGGGGGCCGGAGCAACAGATACGCAGTATTTT.

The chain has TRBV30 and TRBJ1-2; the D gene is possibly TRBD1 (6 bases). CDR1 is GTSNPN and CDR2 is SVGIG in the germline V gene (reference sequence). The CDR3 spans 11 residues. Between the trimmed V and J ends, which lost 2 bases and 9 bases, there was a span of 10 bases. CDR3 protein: CAWSLWDSYTF. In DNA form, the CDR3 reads TGTGCCTGGAGTCTATGGGACAGCTACACCTTC.

CDR3: CASSYSGGTTYNEQFF. The CDR3 DNA is TGTGCCAGCAGTTACTCGGGGGGGACCACCTACAATGAGCAGTTCTTC. The chain has TRBV6-5 and TRBJ2-1; 7 positions match TRBD2. Germline V CDR1 and CDR2: MNHEY, SVGAGI. The CDR3 has 16 residues. The ends lost 0 bases at V and 2 bases at J; junction bases unmatched: 4.

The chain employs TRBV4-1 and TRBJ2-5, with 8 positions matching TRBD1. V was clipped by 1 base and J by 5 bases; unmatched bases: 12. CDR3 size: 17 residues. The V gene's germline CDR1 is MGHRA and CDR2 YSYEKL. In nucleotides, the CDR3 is TGCGCCAGCAGCCAAGGTCGAGTCAGGGGGCGAGGGGAGACCCAGTACTTC. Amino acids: CASSQGRVRGRGETQYF.

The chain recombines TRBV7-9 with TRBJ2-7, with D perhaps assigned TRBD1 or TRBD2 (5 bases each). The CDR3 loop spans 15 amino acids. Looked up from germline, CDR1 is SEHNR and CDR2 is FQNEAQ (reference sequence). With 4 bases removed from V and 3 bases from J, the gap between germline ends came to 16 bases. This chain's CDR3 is CASSSTGTQLYEQYF. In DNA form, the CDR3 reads TGTGCCAGCAGCTCCACCGGGACCCAGCTCTACGAGCAGTACTTC.

Here the CDR3 reads CASSITGELGNTIYF. In DNA form, the CDR3 reads TGTGCCAGCAGCATCACAGGGGAGTTGGGAAACACCATATATTTT. The V and J genes are TRBV7-3 and TRBJ1-3; TRBD1 matches at 7 bases. V was pared by 5 bases and J by 4 bases, with 8 bases of the junction left unmatched. Germline lookup yields CDR1 SGHTA and CDR2 FQGTGA. The CDR3 is 15 residues long.